These T cell receptor beta chains were read from a single sample in a study of blood T cell repertoires in COVID-19. TCRdb's copy holds only in-frame clones and misses some; the assay was immunoSEQ multiplex PCR. The table lists over 110,000 clones, about 80% of them singletons. Input material: peripheral blood. These receptor sequences come from a man between 60 and 75 years old with acute or convalescent COVID-19. Each CDR3 is given with its conserved first and last residue. The D gene is left open where the match is weak. Expanded clones get a size class; other rows say once, few or many, or leave the size out.

clone_size: NA; d_call: TRBD1; j_call: TRBJ1-6; v_call: TRBV6-5; cdr3_aa: CASSYSRDRNSPLHF; cdr3_nt: TGTGCCAGCAGTTACTCGAGGGACAGAAATTCACCCCTCCACTTT
clone_size: NA; d_call: TRBD2; j_call: TRBJ2-7; v_call: TRBV4-3; cdr3_aa: CASSRAEGGGLAGTPTYEQYF; cdr3_nt: TGCGCCAGCAGCCGAGCAGAGGGTGGGGGACTAGCGGGGACCCCCACCTACGAGCAGTACTTC
clone_size: NA; d_call: TRBD1; j_call: TRBJ1-5; v_call: TRBV19; cdr3_aa: CASSGQGYQPQHF; cdr3_nt: TGTGCCAGTAGCGGACAGGGCTACCAGCCCCAGCATTTT
clone_size: once; d_call: NA; j_call: TRBJ1-2; v_call: TRBV30; cdr3_aa: CAWSPQGNINYGYTF; cdr3_nt: TGTGCCTGGAGTCCCCAGGGCAATATTAACTATGGCTACACCTTC
clone_size: NA; d_call: NA; j_call: TRBJ2-6; v_call: TRBV29-1; cdr3_aa: CSVEVGLSGANVLTF; cdr3_nt: TGCAGCGTTGAAGTTGGGCTATCTGGGGCCAACGTCCTGACTTTC
clone_size: once; d_call: NA; j_call: TRBJ2-3; v_call: TRBV7-9; cdr3_aa: CASSFGEVGWTDTQYF; cdr3_nt: TGTGCCAGCAGCTTTGGGGAGGTGGGTTGGACAGATACGCAGTATTTT
clone_size: NA; d_call: TRBD1; j_call: TRBJ1-2; v_call: TRBV6-2/TRBV6-3; cdr3_aa: CASSYTPQGAGYTF; cdr3_nt: TGTGCCAGCAGTTACACGCCCCAGGGGGCCGGCTACACCTTC
clone_size: NA; d_call: NA; j_call: TRBJ1-1; v_call: TRBV16; cdr3_aa: CASSPRPPGNTEAFF; cdr3_nt: TGTGCCAGCAGCCCCCGTCCTCCGGGGAACACTGAAGCTTTCTTT
clone_size: NA; d_call: TRBD1; j_call: TRBJ2-3; v_call: TRBV7-2; cdr3_aa: CASSLVGGQGNTQYF; cdr3_nt: TGTGCCAGCAGCTTAGTGGGGGGACAGGGTAATACGCAGTATTTT
clone_size: once; d_call: TRBD1; j_call: TRBJ2-7; v_call: TRBV6-1; cdr3_aa: CASSDRDSSYEQYF; cdr3_nt: TGTGCCAGCAGTGACAGGGACAGCTCCTACGAGCAGTACTTC
clone_size: NA; d_call: NA; j_call: TRBJ2-5; v_call: TRBV7-8; cdr3_aa: CASSWGVRETQYF; cdr3_nt: TGTGCCAGCAGCTGGGGGGTCCGCGAGACCCAGTACTTC
clone_size: NA; d_call: TRBD1; j_call: TRBJ1-1; v_call: TRBV6-5; cdr3_aa: CASSYPPGQVSEAFF; cdr3_nt: TGTGCCAGCAGTTACCCACCGGGACAGGTTTCTGAAGCTTTCTTT
clone_size: NA; d_call: NA; j_call: TRBJ2-1; v_call: TRBV11-3; cdr3_aa: CASSSEFQTGGEQFF; cdr3_nt: TGTGCCAGCAGCTCAGAATTCCAGACCGGAGGTGAGCAGTTCTTC
clone_size: NA; d_call: TRBD1; j_call: TRBJ1-2; v_call: TRBV27; cdr3_aa: CASSLQGAGGYTF; cdr3_nt: TGTGCCAGCAGTTTACAGGGGGCCGGTGGCTACACCTTC
clone_size: NA; d_call: NA; j_call: TRBJ2-5; v_call: TRBV6-6; cdr3_aa: CASGQPQETQYF; cdr3_nt: TGTGCCAGCGGACAGCCCCAAGAGACCCAGTACTTC
clone_size: NA; d_call: NA; j_call: TRBJ2-5; v_call: TRBV6-2/TRBV6-3; cdr3_aa: CASSSRLTTSQETQYF; cdr3_nt: TGTGCCAGCAGTTCACGGCTCACGACTAGTCAAGAGACCCAGTACTTC
clone_size: few; d_call: NA; j_call: TRBJ2-3; v_call: TRBV4-1; cdr3_aa: CASSQLGGGIPTDTQYF; cdr3_nt: TGCGCCAGCAGCCAGCTAGGGGGCGGGATTCCCACAGATACGCAGTATTTT
clone_size: few; d_call: TRBD2; j_call: TRBJ2-7; v_call: TRBV29-1; cdr3_aa: CSVRLAGAYEQYF; cdr3_nt: TGCAGCGTCCGACTAGCGGGAGCCTACGAGCAGTACTTC
clone_size: NA; d_call: NA; j_call: TRBJ1-1; v_call: TRBV4-3; cdr3_aa: CASSQDPPGRVYTEAFF; cdr3_nt: TGCGCCAGCAGCCAAGATCCTCCGGGCAGGGTTTACACTGAAGCTTTCTTT
clone_size: NA; d_call: NA; j_call: TRBJ2-5; v_call: TRBV5-1; cdr3_aa: CASSSGRGTQETQYF; cdr3_nt: TGCGCCAGCAGCTCAGGACGGGGGACGCAAGAGACCCAGTACTTC
clone_size: NA; d_call: TRBD2; j_call: TRBJ2-7; v_call: TRBV28; cdr3_aa: CASRTGGPPYEQYF; cdr3_nt: TGTGCCAGCAGAACGGGGGGGCCCCCCTACGAGCAGTACTTC
clone_size: few; d_call: NA; j_call: TRBJ2-1; v_call: TRBV4-2; cdr3_aa: CASSQVRPGVDNEQFF; cdr3_nt: TGTGCCAGCAGCCAAGTCAGGCCAGGGGTGGACAATGAGCAGTTCTTC
clone_size: NA; d_call: NA; j_call: TRBJ1-5; v_call: TRBV7-7; cdr3_aa: CASSSQEPQDQPQHF; cdr3_nt: TGTGCTAGCAGCAGTCAAGAACCCCAGGATCAGCCCCAGCATTTT
clone_size: NA; d_call: NA; j_call: TRBJ1-2; v_call: TRBV14; cdr3_aa: CASSQSTAAYGYTF; cdr3_nt: TGTGCCAGCAGCCAATCGACAGCTGCCTATGGCTACACCTTC
clone_size: few; d_call: TRBD2; j_call: TRBJ2-1; v_call: TRBV27; cdr3_aa: CASRRTSAGNEQFF; cdr3_nt: TGTGCCAGCAGAAGGACTAGCGCAGGCAATGAGCAGTTCTTC
clone_size: NA; d_call: TRBD1; j_call: TRBJ1-1; v_call: TRBV6-2/TRBV6-3; cdr3_aa: CASSRGQGSLNTEAFF; cdr3_nt: TGTGCCAGCAGCAGAGGACAGGGGAGTCTGAACACTGAAGCTTTCTTT
clone_size: NA; d_call: TRBD1; j_call: TRBJ2-3; v_call: TRBV5-5; cdr3_aa: CASSLGQGSTDTQYF; cdr3_nt: TGTGCCAGCAGCCTCGGACAGGGTAGCACAGATACGCAGTATTTT
clone_size: NA; d_call: NA; j_call: TRBJ1-5; v_call: TRBV19; cdr3_aa: CASRSGLGFVQPQHF; cdr3_nt: TGTGCCAGTAGATCAGGGCTTGGGTTTGTTCAGCCCCAGCATTTT
clone_size: NA; d_call: TRBD1; j_call: TRBJ1-6; v_call: TRBV27; cdr3_aa: CASSLEQGAVAHF; cdr3_nt: TGTGCCAGCAGCCTTGAACAGGGGGCGGTTGCTCACTTT
clone_size: NA; d_call: NA; j_call: TRBJ2-7; v_call: TRBV2; cdr3_aa: CASRLSGEQYF; cdr3_nt: TGTGCCAGCAGACTCTCGGGGGAGCAGTACTTC
clone_size: few; d_call: TRBD1; j_call: TRBJ2-7; v_call: TRBV11-2; cdr3_aa: CASRRQGPEQYF; cdr3_nt: TGTGCCAGCAGACGACAGGGGCCAGAGCAGTACTTC
clone_size: NA; d_call: TRBD1; j_call: TRBJ1-1; v_call: TRBV28; cdr3_aa: CASRTQGARVAFF; cdr3_nt: TGTGCCAGCAGGACCCAGGGGGCAAGGGTGGCTTTCTTT
clone_size: NA; d_call: NA; j_call: TRBJ1-6; v_call: TRBV6-5; cdr3_aa: CASTGGNSPLHF; cdr3_nt: TGTGCCAGCACCGGTGGTAATTCACCCCTCCACTTT
clone_size: NA; d_call: TRBD1; j_call: TRBJ1-1; v_call: TRBV5-1; cdr3_aa: CASSGGQGHTEAFF; cdr3_nt: TGCGCCAGCAGCGGGGGACAGGGACACACTGAAGCTTTCTTT
clone_size: NA; d_call: TRBD1; j_call: TRBJ2-3; v_call: TRBV7-3; cdr3_aa: CASSLIGGTGRTDTQYF; cdr3_nt: TGTGCCAGCAGCTTAATTGGCGGGACAGGGCGCACAGATACGCAGTATTTT
clone_size: NA; d_call: TRBD1; j_call: TRBJ1-6; v_call: TRBV10-2; cdr3_aa: CASSDRAGGGSPLHF; cdr3_nt: TGCGCCAGCAGTGACAGGGCAGGGGGCGGATCACCCCTCCACTTT
clone_size: few; d_call: TRBD1; j_call: TRBJ1-5; v_call: TRBV12-3/TRBV12-4; cdr3_aa: CASSTGGNQPQHF; cdr3_nt: TGTGCCAGCAGCACAGGGGGCAACCAGCCCCAGCATTTT
clone_size: NA; d_call: TRBD1; j_call: TRBJ2-7; v_call: TRBV20-1; cdr3_aa: CSASFGTGVIEQYF; cdr3_nt: TGCAGTGCTAGTTTTGGGACAGGGGTTATCGAGCAGTACTTC
clone_size: NA; d_call: NA; j_call: TRBJ1-6; v_call: TRBV7-3; cdr3_aa: CASRAGENSPLHF; cdr3_nt: TGTGCCAGCAGGGCAGGGGAGAATTCACCCCTCCACTTT
clone_size: NA; d_call: TRBD2; j_call: TRBJ2-4; v_call: TRBV27; cdr3_aa: CASSLRLAVAKNIQYF; cdr3_nt: TGTGCCAGCAGTCTCCGACTAGCAGTAGCCAAAAACATTCAGTACTTC
clone_size: NA; d_call: NA; j_call: TRBJ1-1; v_call: TRBV11-2; cdr3_aa: CASSHDSLRYTEAFF; cdr3_nt: TGTGCCAGCAGCCATGACAGCCTCCGCTACACTGAAGCTTTCTTT
clone_size: NA; d_call: NA; j_call: TRBJ1-5; v_call: TRBV7-9; cdr3_aa: CASSDQGSNQPQHF; cdr3_nt: TGTGCCAGCAGCGATCAGGGGAGTAATCAGCCCCAGCATTTT
clone_size: NA; d_call: TRBD2; j_call: TRBJ2-7; v_call: TRBV29-1; cdr3_aa: CSVDRVGLAGGNEQYF; cdr3_nt: TGCAGCGTTGACAGGGTTGGACTAGCAGGAGGGAACGAGCAGTACTTC
clone_size: NA; d_call: TRBD1; j_call: TRBJ1-1; v_call: TRBV18; cdr3_aa: CASSLQGATEAFF; cdr3_nt: TGTGCCAGCTCACTACAGGGGGCCACTGAAGCTTTCTTT
clone_size: NA; d_call: NA; j_call: TRBJ2-1; v_call: TRBV5-4; cdr3_aa: CASSTPGGSYNEQFF; cdr3_nt: TGTGCCAGCAGCACCCCCGGGGGCTCCTACAATGAGCAGTTCTTC
clone_size: once; d_call: NA; j_call: TRBJ1-3; v_call: TRBV28; cdr3_aa: CASSFEGLGGNTIYF; cdr3_nt: TGTGCCAGCAGTTTTGAGGGATTGGGAGGAAACACCATATATTTT
clone_size: NA; d_call: NA; j_call: TRBJ2-2; v_call: TRBV7-7; cdr3_aa: CASSLAGGGTDTGELFF; cdr3_nt: TGTGCTAGCAGCTTAGCCGGGGGGGGGACAGACACCGGGGAGCTGTTTTTT
clone_size: NA; d_call: TRBD2; j_call: TRBJ2-5; v_call: TRBV3-1/TRBV3-2; cdr3_aa: CASSQHGLAGRGETQYF; cdr3_nt: TGTGCCAGCAGCCAACACGGACTAGCGGGAAGGGGGGAGACCCAGTACTTC
clone_size: NA; d_call: NA; j_call: TRBJ2-1; v_call: TRBV6-2/TRBV6-3; cdr3_aa: CASSYPRGGSSYNEQFF; cdr3_nt: TGTGCCAGCAGTTACCCCAGGGGCGGGAGCTCCTACAATGAGCAGTTCTTC
clone_size: NA; d_call: TRBD2; j_call: TRBJ2-5; v_call: TRBV29-1; cdr3_aa: CSAGLAEETQYF; cdr3_nt: TGCAGCGCTGGACTAGCGGAAGAGACCCAGTACTTC
clone_size: NA; d_call: NA; j_call: TRBJ1-1; v_call: TRBV20-1; cdr3_aa: CSASRRVATEAFF; cdr3_nt: TGCAGTGCTAGTCGCAGGGTGGCCACTGAAGCTTTCTTT
clone_size: NA; d_call: TRBD2; j_call: TRBJ2-7; v_call: TRBV7-2; cdr3_aa: CASSFGGGDYEQYF; cdr3_nt: TGTGCCAGCAGCTTTGGCGGGGGGGACTACGAGCAGTACTTC
clone_size: NA; d_call: NA; j_call: TRBJ2-3; v_call: TRBV19; cdr3_aa: CASSALRERPTDTQYF; cdr3_nt: TGTGCCAGTTCCGCCTTAAGGGAGCGACCCACAGATACGCAGTATTTT
clone_size: once; d_call: TRBD1; j_call: TRBJ2-3; v_call: TRBV3-1/TRBV3-2; cdr3_aa: CASSPRDRGVDTQYF; cdr3_nt: TGTGCCAGCAGCCCCCGGGACAGGGGGGTGGATACGCAGTATTTT